This T cell receptor (beta chain) came from a study of patients and donors after allogeneic stem cell transplantation. With 2 bases clipped from V and 3 bases from J, the junction kept 9 bases outside the gene matches. This CDR3 is built from 17 residues. Germline V gene sequence: CDR1 KGHDR, CDR2 SFDVKD. MiXCR, applied by TCRdb to the RT-PCR reads, yields one record per CDR3 protein. The profile shows about 960,000 distinct CDR3 sequences, more than 15% of them singletons. The sequence was collected from a human donor who was either an allogeneic HSCT recipient or a stem cell or donor lymphocyte infusion donor (not recorded which). It is not recorded whose cells these are; they may come from a transplant donor. The sequenced sample was blood, either unsorted or a sorted T cell fraction (not recorded which). This chain uses TRBV24-1 with TRBJ2-7; 10 bases line up with TRBD1. The CDR3 reads CATSDSPGQGTFYEQYF. The CDR3 nucleotides read TGTGCCACCAGTGATTCCCCGGGACAGGGGACTTTCTACGAGCAGTACTTC.